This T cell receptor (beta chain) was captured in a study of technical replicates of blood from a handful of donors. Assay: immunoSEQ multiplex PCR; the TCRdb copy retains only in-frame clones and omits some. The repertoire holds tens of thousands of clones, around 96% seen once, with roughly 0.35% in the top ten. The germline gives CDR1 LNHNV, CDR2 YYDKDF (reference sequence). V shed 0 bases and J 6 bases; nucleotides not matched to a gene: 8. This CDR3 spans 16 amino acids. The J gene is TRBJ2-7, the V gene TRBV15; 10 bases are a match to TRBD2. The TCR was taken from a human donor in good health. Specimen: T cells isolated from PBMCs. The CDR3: CATSRDLLAGGREQYF. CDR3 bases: TGTGCCACCAGCAGAGATCTGTTAGCGGGAGGTCGCGAGCAGTACTTC.